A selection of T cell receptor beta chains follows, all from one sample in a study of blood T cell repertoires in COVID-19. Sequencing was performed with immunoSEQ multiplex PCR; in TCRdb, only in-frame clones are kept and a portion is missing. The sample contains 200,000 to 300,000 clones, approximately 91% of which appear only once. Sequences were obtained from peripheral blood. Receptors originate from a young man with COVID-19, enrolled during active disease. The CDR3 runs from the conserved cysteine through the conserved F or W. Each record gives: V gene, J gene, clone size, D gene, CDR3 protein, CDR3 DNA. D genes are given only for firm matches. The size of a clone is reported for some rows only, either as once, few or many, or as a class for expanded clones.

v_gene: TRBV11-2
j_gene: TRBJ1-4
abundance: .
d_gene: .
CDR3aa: CASSWGRVNEKLFF
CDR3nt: TGTGCCAGCAGCTGGGGCAGGGTTAATGAAAAACTGTTTTTT

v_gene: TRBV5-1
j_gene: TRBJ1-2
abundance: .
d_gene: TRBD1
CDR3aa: CASSLSTGDLAYGYTF
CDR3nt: TGCGCCAGCAGCTTATCTACAGGGGATCTTGCTTATGGCTACACCTTC

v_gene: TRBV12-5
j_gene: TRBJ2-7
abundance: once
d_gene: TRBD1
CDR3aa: CASGLVLTGGSYEQYF
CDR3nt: TGTGCTAGTGGTTTGGTACTCACAGGGGGATCCTACGAGCAGTACTTC

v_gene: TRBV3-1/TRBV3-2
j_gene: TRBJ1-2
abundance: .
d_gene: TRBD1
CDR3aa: CASSQVQGQGYTF
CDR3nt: TGTGCCAGCAGCCAAGTACAGGGGCAAGGCTACACCTTC

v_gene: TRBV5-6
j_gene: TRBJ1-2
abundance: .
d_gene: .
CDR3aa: CASSPGMVRGEAYGYTF
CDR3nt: TGTGCCAGCAGCCCTGGGATGGTGCGGGGGGAGGCTTATGGCTACACCTTC

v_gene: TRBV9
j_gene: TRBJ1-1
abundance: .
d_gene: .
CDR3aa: CASSVEGGANTEAFF
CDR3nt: TGTGCCAGCAGCGTAGAAGGGGGGGCGAACACTGAAGCTTTCTTT

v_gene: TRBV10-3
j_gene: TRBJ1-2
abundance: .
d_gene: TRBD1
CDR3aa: CAITSLQGAGGYTF
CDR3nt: TGTGCCATCACCTCTCTTCAGGGGGCTGGTGGCTACACCTTC

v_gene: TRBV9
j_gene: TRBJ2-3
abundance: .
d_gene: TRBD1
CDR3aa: CASSVGVLGQGFLTQYF
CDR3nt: TGTGCCAGCAGCGTAGGGGTCTTGGGACAGGGATTTCTAACGCAGTATTTT

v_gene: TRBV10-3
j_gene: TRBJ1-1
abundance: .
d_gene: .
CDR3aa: CAIGSMGLNTEAFF
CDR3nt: TGTGCCATCGGAAGTATGGGCTTGAACACTGAAGCTTTCTTT

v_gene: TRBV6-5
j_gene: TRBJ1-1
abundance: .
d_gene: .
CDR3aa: CASRSGQNTEAFF
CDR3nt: TGTGCCAGCAGGTCCGGACAGAACACTGAAGCTTTCTTT

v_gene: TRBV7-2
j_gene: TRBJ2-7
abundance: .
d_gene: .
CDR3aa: CASSLVREQYF
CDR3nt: TGTGCCAGCAGCTTAGTGAGGGAGCAGTACTTC

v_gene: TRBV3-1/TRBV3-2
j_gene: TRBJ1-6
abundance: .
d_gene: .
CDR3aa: CASSQDRGPLHF
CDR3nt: TGTGCCAGCAGCCAAGATCGGGGTCCCCTCCACTTT

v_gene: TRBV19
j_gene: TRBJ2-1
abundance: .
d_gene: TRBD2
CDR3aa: CASSIVSTSGLYNEQFF
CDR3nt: TGTGCCAGTAGTATAGTCTCGACTAGCGGTTTATACAATGAGCAGTTCTTC

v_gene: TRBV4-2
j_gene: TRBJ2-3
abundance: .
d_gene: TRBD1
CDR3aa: CASSQPILRRTTGSTDTQYF
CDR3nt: TGTGCCAGCAGCCAACCGATCCTGCGCCGAACGACAGGGAGCACAGATACGCAGTATTTT

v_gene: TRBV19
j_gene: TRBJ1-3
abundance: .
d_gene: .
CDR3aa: CASSSRSGVGNTIYF
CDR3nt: TGTGCCAGTAGTTCTCGGTCAGGGGTTGGAAACACCATATATTTT

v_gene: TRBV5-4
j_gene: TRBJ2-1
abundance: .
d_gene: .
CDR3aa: CASSNRGSSYNEQFF
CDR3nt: TGTGCCAGCAGTAATAGGGGGAGCTCCTACAATGAGCAGTTCTTC

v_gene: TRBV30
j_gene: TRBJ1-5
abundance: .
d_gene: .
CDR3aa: CAWSLRGNQPQHF
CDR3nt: TGTGCCTGGAGTCTACGGGGTAATCAGCCCCAGCATTTT

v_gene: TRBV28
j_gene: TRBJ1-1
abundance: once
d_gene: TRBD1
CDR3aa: CASSLPQGALTEAFF
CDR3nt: TGTGCCAGCAGTTTACCTCAGGGGGCGCTGACTGAAGCTTTCTTT

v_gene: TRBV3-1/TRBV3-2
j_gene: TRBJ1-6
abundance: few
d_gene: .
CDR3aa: CASSPTPGRGSPLHF
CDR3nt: TGTGCCAGCAGCCCAACCCCGGGAAGAGGATCACCCCTCCACTTT

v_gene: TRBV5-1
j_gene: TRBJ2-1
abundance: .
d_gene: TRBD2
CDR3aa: CASSYRSGATYNEQFF
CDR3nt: TGCGCCAGCAGCTATAGGAGCGGGGCCACTTACAATGAGCAGTTCTTC

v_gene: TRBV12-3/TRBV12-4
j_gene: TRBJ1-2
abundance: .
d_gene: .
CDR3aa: CASSFLDGYTF
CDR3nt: TGTGCCAGCAGTTTTCTAGATGGCTACACCTTC

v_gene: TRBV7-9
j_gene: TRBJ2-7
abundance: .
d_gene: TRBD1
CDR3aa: CASLSRDSRSSYEQYF
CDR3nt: TGTGCCAGCCTCTCTCGGGACAGCCGTAGCTCCTACGAGCAGTACTTC

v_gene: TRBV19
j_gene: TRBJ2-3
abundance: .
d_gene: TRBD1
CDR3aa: CASTPGQGAADTQYF
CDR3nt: TGTGCCAGTACCCCGGGACAGGGGGCTGCAGATACGCAGTATTTT

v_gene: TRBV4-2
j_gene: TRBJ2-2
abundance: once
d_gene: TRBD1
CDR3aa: CASSQDPRQGTGELFF
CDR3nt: TGTGCCAGCAGCCAAGATCCCAGACAGGGTACCGGGGAGCTGTTTTTT

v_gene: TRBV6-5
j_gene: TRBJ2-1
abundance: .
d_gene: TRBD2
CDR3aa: CASSYPAASGGNEQFF
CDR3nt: TGTGCCAGCAGTTACCCGGCGGCTAGCGGGGGCAATGAGCAGTTCTTC

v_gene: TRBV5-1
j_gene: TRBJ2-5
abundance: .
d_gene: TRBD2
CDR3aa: CASSSPRLAGGQETQYF
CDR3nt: TGCGCCAGCAGCTCCCCGAGGCTAGCGGGGGGACAAGAGACCCAGTACTTC

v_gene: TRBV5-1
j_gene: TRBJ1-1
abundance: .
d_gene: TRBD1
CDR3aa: CASSPGQGRAEAFF
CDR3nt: TGCGCCAGCAGCCCCGGACAGGGGAGGGCTGAAGCTTTCTTT

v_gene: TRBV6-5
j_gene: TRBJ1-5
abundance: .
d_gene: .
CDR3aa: CASTPTGDQPQHF
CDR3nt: TGTGCCAGCACCCCTACGGGGGATCAGCCCCAGCATTTT

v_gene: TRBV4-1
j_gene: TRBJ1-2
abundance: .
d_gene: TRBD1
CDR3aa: CASSQGQGSYGYTF
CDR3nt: TGCGCCAGCAGCCAAGGACAGGGATCCTATGGCTACACCTTC

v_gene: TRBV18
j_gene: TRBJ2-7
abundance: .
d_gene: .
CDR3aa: CASSPRGDEQYF
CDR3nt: TGTGCCAGCTCACCACGGGGGGACGAGCAGTACTTC

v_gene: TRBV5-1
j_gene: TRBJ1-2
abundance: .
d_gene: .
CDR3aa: CASSLQGNDGYTF
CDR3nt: TGCGCCAGCAGCTTACAGGGAAATGATGGCTACACCTTC

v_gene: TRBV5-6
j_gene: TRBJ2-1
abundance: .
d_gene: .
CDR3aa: CASSFLDNEQFF
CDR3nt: TGTGCCAGCAGCTTCCTAGACAATGAGCAGTTCTTC

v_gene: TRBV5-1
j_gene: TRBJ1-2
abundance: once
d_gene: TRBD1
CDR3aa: CASSFTGEYGYTF
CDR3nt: TGCGCCAGCAGCTTCACAGGGGAATATGGCTACACCTTC

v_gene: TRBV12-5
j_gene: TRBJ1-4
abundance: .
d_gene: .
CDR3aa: CASAGSNEKLFF
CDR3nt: TGTGCTAGTGCGGGGTCTAATGAAAAACTGTTTTTT

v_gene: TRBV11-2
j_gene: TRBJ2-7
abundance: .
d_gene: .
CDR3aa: CASSGGTASSYEQYF
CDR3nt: TGTGCCAGCAGCGGGGGGACGGCGAGCTCCTACGAGCAGTACTTC

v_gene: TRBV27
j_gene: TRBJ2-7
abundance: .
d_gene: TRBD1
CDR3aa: CASSDREKDEQYF
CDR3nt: TGTGCCAGCAGCGACAGGGAAAAGGACGAGCAGTACTTC

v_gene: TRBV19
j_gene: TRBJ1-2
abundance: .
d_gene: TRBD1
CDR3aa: CASSPGQGSGYTF
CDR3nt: TGTGCCAGTAGCCCGGGACAGGGCTCTGGCTACACCTTC

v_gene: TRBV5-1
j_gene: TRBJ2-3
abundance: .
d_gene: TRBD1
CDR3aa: CASSFRGLITDTQYF
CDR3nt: TGCGCCAGCAGCTTCAGGGGGCTTATCACAGATACGCAGTATTTT

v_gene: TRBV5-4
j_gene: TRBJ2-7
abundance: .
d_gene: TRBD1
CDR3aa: CASSLMKRGLYEQYF
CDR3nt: TGTGCCAGCAGCTTGATGAAAAGGGGGCTTTACGAGCAGTACTTC

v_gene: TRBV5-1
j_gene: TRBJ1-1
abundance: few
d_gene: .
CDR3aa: CASSLGNLGDTEAFF
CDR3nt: TGCGCCAGCAGCTTAGGTAACCTTGGAGACACTGAAGCTTTCTTT